The 18 T cell receptor beta chains below were found in one sample sequenced in a study of CD4+ T cells in melanoma. Data came from immunoSEQ multiplex PCR; TCRdb stores just in-frame clones and leaves some out. The repertoire holds about 10,000 clones, approximately 60% seen once, with approximately 13% in the top ten. Sequencing was performed on cells from a culture (not recorded whether cultured in vitro). The receptors stem from a human donor with melanoma.

The chain recombines TRBV11-2 with TRBJ2-1; D might be TRBD2 (7 bases). The CDR3 has 19 amino acids. The germline V gene has CDR1 SGHAT and CDR2 FQNNGV. The ends were cut back, 0 bases at V and 4 bases at J, with 22 bases in the middle. DNA for the CDR3: TGTGCCAGCAGCTTAGAGAGTAGGAGGGGAGGGGGTCTTTACAATGAGCAGTTCTTC. Translation gives CASSLESRRGGGLYNEQFF.

This sequence joins TRBV6-1 and TRBJ2-2; 7 bases agree with TRBD1. V was clipped by 1 base and J by 7 bases; unmatched bases: 3. Germline V gives CDR1 MNHNS, CDR2 SASEGT. The CDR3 sequence is 14 residues long. The CDR3 here is CASSEDNRGGELFF. The CDR3 bases are TGTGCCAGCAGTGAAGACAACAGGGGCGGGGAGCTGTTTTTT.

This rearrangement joins TRBV2 to TRBJ2-5; tentative D call: TRBD1 (5 bases). The CDR3 consists of 13 residues. Trimming took 6 bases from V and 2 from J, leaving 10 bases between them. From germline, CDR1 is SNHLY and CDR2 FYNNEI. CDR3 residues: CASSADRQETQYF. The CDR3 nucleotides are TGTGCCAGCAGCGCCGACAGACAAGAGACCCAGTACTTC.

This clone occurred a few times. This sequence joins TRBV5-1 and TRBJ2-2; no firm D call. V lost 0 bases and J lost 5, with 11 bases in between. The CDR3 runs 15 residues. From germline, CDR1 is SGHRS and CDR2 YFSETQ. The CDR3 DNA sequence: TGCGCCAGCAGCTTGGGCGACCTACGTACCGGGGAGCTGTTTTTT. Protein sequence: CASSLGDLRTGELFF.

The chain combines TRBV9 with TRBJ2-5; D might be TRBD1 (5 bases). V was clipped by 0 bases and J by 1 base, with 19 bases between them. This CDR3 contains 18 residues. Germline V lookup: CDR1 SGDLS, CDR2 YYNGEE. In DNA, the CDR3 is TGTGCCAGCAGCGTAGAGGACATATTCAAACCTTCCCAAGAGACCCAGTACTTC. This codes for CASSVEDIFKPSQETQYF.

V is TRBV4-1 and J is TRBJ2-4; either TRBD1 or TRBD2 may supply D (6 bases each). Germline CDR1 and CDR2: MGHRA and YSYEKL. The length of the CDR3 is 17 residues. V lost 1 base, J lost 0 bases, and 13 bases lay in between. DNA of the CDR3: TGCGCCAGCAGCCAAGCTGCGGGACAAATAGCCAAAAACATTCAGTACTTC. As protein: CASSQAAGQIAKNIQYF.

This clone came up once. A much larger clone differs by one base, so this may be a read error. V is TRBV5-6 and J is TRBJ1-4; possibly TRBD1 for D (5 bases). Germline CDR1 reads SGHDT; CDR2 reads YYEEEE. The CDR3 consists of 15 residues. Trimming pared 0 bases from V and 8 bases from J, leaving 14 bases between. CDR3 protein: CASSLAHQGHEKLFF. CDR3 in DNA: TGTGCCAGCAGCTTGGCCCACCAAGGACACGAAAAACTGTTTTTT.

The DNA for the CDR3 is TGCGCCAGCAGCCAGGTATTACAGGGGGGTGGCGAGCAGTACTTC. Translating gives CASSQVLQGGGEQYF. This sequence joins TRBV4-1 and TRBJ2-7; 8 positions match TRBD1. Germline V gene sequence: CDR1 MGHRA, CDR2 YSYEKL. The CDR3 loop spans 15 amino acids. The V and J ends lost 3 bases and 6 bases, in that order; junction bases with no gene match: 10.

The count of this clone is one. J is TRBJ2-7 and V is TRBV6-5; 7 positions agree with TRBD2. CDR1 and CDR2 (germline): MNHEY, SVGAGI. After removal of 0 bases from V and 6 bases from J, the junction contained 8 bases not matched to a gene. The CDR3 is 15 amino acids. The CDR3 sequence: CASSYSSGVSPEQYF. DNA of the CDR3: TGTGCCAGCAGTTACTCAAGCGGGGTTTCCCCCGAGCAGTACTTC.

This rearrangement joins TRBV6-6 to TRBJ2-7; D is uncertain. The CDR3 loop spans 13 amino acids. Trimming left V 8 bases short and J 2 bases short, with 13 bases between. In germline, CDR1 is MNHNY, CDR2 SVGAGI (reference sequence). The CDR3 region has the DNA TGTGCCAGCTCCCGGACGGGCCCCTACGAGCAGTACTTC. Residues: CASSRTGPYEQYF.

The gene calls are TRBV7-6 and TRBJ2-2; a possible D gene is TRBD2 (7 bases). With 1 base removed from V and 5 bases from J, the gap between germline ends came to 26 bases. Germline lookup yields CDR1 SGHVS and CDR2 FNYEAQ. This CDR3 is built from 20 residues. CDR3 bases: TGTGCCAGCAGCTTAGTCGGTCCAACGCGGGGGCCCGGTGGGACCGGGGAGCTGTTTTTT. This gives the protein CASSLVGPTRGPGGTGELFF.

The chain joins TRBV7-8 to TRBJ1-2; no reliable D call. Germline V gene sequence: CDR1 SGHVS, CDR2 FQNEAQ. This CDR3 has 17 amino acids. The V and J ends lost 1 base and 3 bases respectively, with 18 bases between them. CDR3 nucleotide sequence: TGTGCCAGCAGCTTAGAAAGGAGGGCAGCGAGATACTATGGCTACACCTTC. Residues: CASSLERRAARYYGYTF.

This chain joins TRBV5-1 and TRBJ1-4; the D is unclear. This CDR3 contains 18 residues. V lost 1 base and J lost 2, with 18 bases in between. Germline-derived CDR1 and CDR2 are SGHRS and YFSETQ. CDR3 protein: CASSLKGGSDATNEKLFF. For the CDR3, the DNA is TGCGCCAGCAGCTTGAAGGGAGGGTCCGACGCCACTAATGAAAAACTGTTTTTT.

The CDR3 is CASSMWTGGRYEQYF. The CDR3 DNA reads as TGTGCCAGTAGTATGTGGACAGGGGGGCGATACGAGCAGTACTTC. The chain carries TRBV19 and TRBJ2-7; 10 bases match TRBD1. CDR1 and CDR2 (germline): LNHDA, SQIVND (reference sequence). J lost 4 bases, V lost 3 bases, and 6 bases had no gene match. This CDR3 comprises 15 residues.

This clone was seen more than once but under ten times. V is TRBV19 and J is TRBJ1-2; tentatively, D is TRBD1 (5 bases). There are 16 residues in the CDR3. Germline CDR1 is LNHDA and CDR2 is SQIVND (reference sequence). V lost 3 bases and J 5 bases, leaving 19 bases between the germline ends. CDR3 DNA sequence: TGTGCCAGTAGTATCGGGGGGACCCAGTCTCGTTATGGCTACACCTTC. Translated: CASSIGGTQSRYGYTF.

V and J are TRBV30 and TRBJ2-5, with D hard to call. The CDR3 is 14 residues long. Germline assignment: CDR1 GTSNPN and CDR2 SVGIG (reference sequence). Between the trimmed V and J ends, which lost 4 bases and 2 bases, there was a span of 14 bases. CDR3 sequence (DNA): TGTGCCTGGACCCGTAATGGCGGTCAAGAGACCCAGTACTTC. It yields the protein CAWTRNGGQETQYF.

The V and J genes are TRBV5-1 and TRBJ1-4; D gene uncertain. V was cut by 1 base and J by 3 bases, with 13 bases left in between. Germline CDR1 and CDR2: SGHRS and YFSETQ. The CDR3 extends over 16 amino acids. The CDR3 loop reads CASSLRVSSPNEKLFF. CDR3 sequence (DNA): TGCGCCAGCAGCTTGAGGGTTTCTTCGCCTAATGAAAAACTGTTTTTT.

The chain carries TRBV11-3 and TRBJ1-2; maybe TRBD1 (6 bases). Looked up from germline, CDR1 is SGHNT and CDR2 is YENEEA. Trimming removed 2 bases from V and 6 bases from J, with 16 bases in between. The CDR3 length is 15 residues. The CDR3 DNA reads as TGTGCCAGCAGCTTAAGGGGCGGGGGGCTGCATGGCTACACCTTC. It is translated as CASSLRGGGLHGYTF. The whole variable domain, filled in from reference TRBV11-3 and TRBJ1-2, reads EAGVVQSPRYKIIEKKQPVAFWCNPISGHNTLYWYLQNLGQGPELLIRYENEEAVDDSQLPKDRFSAERLKGVDSTLKIQPAELGDSAVYLCASSLRGGGLHGYTFGSGTRLTVV.